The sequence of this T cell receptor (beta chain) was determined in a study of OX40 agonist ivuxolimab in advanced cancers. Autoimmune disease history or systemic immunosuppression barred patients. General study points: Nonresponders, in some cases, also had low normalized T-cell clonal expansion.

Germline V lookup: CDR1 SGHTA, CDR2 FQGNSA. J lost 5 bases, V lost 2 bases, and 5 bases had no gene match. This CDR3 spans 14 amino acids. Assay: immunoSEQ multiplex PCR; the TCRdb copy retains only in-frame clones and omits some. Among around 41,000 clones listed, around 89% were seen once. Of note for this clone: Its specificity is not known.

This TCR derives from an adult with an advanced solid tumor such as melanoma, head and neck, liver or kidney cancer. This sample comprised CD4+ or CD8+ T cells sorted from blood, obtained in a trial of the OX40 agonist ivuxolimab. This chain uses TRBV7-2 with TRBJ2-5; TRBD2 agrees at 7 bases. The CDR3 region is CASSLQRGGETQYF. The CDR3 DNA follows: TGTGCCAGCAGCTTACAACGGGGAGGGGAGACCCAGTACTTC.